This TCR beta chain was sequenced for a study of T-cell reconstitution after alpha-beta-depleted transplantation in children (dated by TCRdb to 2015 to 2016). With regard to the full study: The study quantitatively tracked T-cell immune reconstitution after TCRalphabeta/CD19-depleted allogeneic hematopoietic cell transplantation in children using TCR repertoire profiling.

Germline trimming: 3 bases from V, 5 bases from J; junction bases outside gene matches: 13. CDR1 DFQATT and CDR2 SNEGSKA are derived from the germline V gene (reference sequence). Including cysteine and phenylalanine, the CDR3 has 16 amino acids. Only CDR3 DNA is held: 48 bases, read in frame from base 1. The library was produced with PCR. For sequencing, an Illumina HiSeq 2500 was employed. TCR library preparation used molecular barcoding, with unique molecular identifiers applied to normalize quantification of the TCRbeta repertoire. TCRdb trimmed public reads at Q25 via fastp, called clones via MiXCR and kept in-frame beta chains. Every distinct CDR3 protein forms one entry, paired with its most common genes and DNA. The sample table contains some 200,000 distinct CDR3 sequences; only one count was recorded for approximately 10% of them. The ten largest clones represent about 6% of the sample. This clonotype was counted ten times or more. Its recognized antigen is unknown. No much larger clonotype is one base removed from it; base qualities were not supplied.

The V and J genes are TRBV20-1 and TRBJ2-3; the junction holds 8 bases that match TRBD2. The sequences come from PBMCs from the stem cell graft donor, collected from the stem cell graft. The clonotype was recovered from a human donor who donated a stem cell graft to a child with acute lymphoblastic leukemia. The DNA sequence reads TGCAGTGCTAGTGCAAGCGGGGGTCAACTGGGAGATACGCAGTATTTT. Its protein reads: CSASASGGQLGDTQYF.